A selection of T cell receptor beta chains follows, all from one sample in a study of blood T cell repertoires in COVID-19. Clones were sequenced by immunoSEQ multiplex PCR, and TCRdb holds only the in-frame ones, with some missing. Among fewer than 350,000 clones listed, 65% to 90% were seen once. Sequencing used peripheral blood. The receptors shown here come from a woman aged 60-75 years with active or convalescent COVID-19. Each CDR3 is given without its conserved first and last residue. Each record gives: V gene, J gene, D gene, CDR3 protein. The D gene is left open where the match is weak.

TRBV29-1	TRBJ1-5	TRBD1	SVGTGGGQPQH
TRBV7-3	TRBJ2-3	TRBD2	ASSPGTSGGNTQY
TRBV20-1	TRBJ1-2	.	SVQVNYGYT
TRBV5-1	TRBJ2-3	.	ASSLRGGAPSTDTQY
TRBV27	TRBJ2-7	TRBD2	ASSLRRREGGGYEQY
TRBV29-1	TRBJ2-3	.	SHLTSTDTQY
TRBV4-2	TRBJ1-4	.	ASSPPAEKKLF
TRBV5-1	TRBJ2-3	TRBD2	ASSLESSGGGLDTQY
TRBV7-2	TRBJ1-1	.	ASSEVVGTEAF
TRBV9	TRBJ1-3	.	ASSVGGAGNTIY
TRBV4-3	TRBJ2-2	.	ASSRDINRDTGELF
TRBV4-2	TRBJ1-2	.	ASSQDRLGGGYT
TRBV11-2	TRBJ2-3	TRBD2	ASSPFLAAGGARTQY
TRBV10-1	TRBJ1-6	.	ATSSTRDSPLH
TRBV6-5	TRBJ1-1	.	ASSYMGQGTEAF
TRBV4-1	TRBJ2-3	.	ASSQGRRGLSRISTDTQY
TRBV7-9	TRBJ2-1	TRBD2	ASSLGTSGPEQF
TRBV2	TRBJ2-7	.	ASSEYGSTYEQY
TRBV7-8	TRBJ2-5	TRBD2	ASSFPGGERETQY
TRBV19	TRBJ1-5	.	ASSIGGNQPQH
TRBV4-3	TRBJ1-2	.	ASSPRGEGGYT
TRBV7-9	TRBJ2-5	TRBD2	ASSSPHSVLAGEETQY
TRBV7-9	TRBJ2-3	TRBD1	ASSLRGPDTQY
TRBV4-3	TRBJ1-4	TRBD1	ASSQEPSTGLNEKLF
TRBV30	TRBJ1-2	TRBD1	AWSATGEGYGYT
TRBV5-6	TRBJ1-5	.	ASSLRTEGNQPQH
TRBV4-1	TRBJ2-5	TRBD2	ASSQVLLRGAQETQY